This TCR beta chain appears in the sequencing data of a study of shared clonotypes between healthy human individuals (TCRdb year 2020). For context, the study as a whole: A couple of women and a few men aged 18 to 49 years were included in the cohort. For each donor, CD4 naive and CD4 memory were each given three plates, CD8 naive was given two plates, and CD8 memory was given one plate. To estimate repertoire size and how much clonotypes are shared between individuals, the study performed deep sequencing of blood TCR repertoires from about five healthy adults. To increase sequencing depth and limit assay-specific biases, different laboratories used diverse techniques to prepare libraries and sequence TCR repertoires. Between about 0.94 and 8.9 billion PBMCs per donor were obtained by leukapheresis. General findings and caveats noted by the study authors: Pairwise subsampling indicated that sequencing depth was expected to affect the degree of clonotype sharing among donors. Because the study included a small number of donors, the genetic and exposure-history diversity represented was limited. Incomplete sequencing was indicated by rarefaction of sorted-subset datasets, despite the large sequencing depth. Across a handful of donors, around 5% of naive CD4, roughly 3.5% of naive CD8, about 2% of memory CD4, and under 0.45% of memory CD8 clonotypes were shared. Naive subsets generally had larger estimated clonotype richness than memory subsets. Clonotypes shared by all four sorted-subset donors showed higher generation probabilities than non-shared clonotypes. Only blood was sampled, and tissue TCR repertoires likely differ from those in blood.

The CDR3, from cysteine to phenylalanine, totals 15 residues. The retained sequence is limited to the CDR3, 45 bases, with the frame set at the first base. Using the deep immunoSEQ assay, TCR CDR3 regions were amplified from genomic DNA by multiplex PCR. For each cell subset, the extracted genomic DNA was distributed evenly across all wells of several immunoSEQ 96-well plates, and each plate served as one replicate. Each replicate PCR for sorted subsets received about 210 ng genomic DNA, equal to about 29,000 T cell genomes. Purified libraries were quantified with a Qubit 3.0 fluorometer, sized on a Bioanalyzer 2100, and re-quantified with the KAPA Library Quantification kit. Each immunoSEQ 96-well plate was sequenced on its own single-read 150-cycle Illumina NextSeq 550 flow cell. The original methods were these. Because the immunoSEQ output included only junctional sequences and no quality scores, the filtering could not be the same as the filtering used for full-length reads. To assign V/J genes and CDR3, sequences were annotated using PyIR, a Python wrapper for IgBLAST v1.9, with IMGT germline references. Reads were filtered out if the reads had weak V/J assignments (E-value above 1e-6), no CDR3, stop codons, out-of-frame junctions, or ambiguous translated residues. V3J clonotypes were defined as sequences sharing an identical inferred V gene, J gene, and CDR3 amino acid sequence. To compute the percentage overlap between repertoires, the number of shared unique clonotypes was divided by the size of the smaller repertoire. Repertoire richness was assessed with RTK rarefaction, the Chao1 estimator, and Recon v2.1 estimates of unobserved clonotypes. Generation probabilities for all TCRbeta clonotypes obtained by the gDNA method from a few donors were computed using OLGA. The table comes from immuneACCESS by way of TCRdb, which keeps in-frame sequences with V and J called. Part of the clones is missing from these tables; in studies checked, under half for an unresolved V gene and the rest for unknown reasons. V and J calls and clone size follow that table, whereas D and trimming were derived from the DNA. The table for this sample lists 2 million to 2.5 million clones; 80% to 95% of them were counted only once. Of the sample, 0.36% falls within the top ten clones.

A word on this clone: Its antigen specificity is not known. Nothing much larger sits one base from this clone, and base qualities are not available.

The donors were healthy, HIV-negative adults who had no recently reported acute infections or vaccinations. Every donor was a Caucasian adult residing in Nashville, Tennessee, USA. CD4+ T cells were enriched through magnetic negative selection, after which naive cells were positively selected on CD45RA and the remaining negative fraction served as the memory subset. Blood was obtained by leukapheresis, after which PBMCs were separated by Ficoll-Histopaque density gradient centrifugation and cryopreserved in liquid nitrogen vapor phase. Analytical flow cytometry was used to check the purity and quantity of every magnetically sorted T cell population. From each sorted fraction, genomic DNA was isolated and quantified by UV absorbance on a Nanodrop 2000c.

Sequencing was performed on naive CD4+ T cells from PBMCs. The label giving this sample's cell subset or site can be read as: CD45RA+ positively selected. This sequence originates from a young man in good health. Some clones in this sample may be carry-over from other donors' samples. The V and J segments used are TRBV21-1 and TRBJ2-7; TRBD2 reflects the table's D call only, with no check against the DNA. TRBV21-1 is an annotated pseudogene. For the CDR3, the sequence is CASSRSSGRSFEQYF. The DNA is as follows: TGTGCCAGCAGCAGGAGTAGCGGGAGGTCGTTCGAGCAGTACTTC.